The T cell receptor (beta chain) described here comes from a study of blood T cell repertoires in COVID-19. Study at large: The samples span acute and convalescent COVID-19 from the United States, Italy and Spain. Nucleic acid was either cDNA or gDNA, and it came from T cells, B-cell-depleted T cells, or PBMCs.

Profiling relied on immunoSEQ multiplex PCR, and the TCRdb table lists in-frame clones only, not all of them. This sample has tens of thousands of clones, with about 85% found just once. Trimming pared 4 bases from V and 5 bases from J, leaving 27 bases between. Looked up from germline, CDR1 is SQVTM and CDR2 is ANQGSEA. CDR3 length: 17 residues. The chain uses TRBV29-1 and TRBJ2-7, with D maybe TRBD2 (6 bases). Sequenced material: peripheral blood. The receptor comes from a man aged 70 or older with acute or convalescent COVID-19. The CDR3 sequence: CSVGGPSDRFLGNEQYF. DNA of the CDR3: TGCAGCGTTGGGGGCCCTAGCGACCGGTTCTTAGGCAACGAGCAGTACTTC.